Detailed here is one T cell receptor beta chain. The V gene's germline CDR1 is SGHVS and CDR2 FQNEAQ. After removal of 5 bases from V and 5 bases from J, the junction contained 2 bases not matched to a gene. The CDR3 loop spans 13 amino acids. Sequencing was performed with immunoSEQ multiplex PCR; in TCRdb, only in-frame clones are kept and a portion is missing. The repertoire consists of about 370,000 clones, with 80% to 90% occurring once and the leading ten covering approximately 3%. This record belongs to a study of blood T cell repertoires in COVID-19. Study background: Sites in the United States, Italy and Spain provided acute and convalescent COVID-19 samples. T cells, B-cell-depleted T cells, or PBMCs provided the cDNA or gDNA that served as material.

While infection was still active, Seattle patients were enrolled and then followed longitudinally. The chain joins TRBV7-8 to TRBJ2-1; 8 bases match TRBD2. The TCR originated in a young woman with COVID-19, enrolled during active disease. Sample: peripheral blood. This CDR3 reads CASSGSGDNEQFF. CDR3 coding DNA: TGTGCCAGCAGCGGTAGCGGGGACAATGAGCAGTTCTTC.